The 5 T cell receptor beta chains in this list originate from one sample, sequenced in a study of PD-1 blockade in mismatch repair-deficient tumors. Time point specified: roughly 10-day in vitro stimulation with candidate neoantigen peptide 2. Method: immunoSEQ multiplex PCR; TCRdb's copy keeps in-frame clones and lacks some. The sample holds about 10,000 clones, approximately 84% seen once. The antigens of these receptors remain unknown. Here the sequenced sample was cells cultured in vitro, taken from a patient treated with pembrolizumab. The receptors were sampled from an adult with mismatch repair-deficient cancer.

The rearrangement joins TRBV5-1 to TRBJ1-4; D not resolved. CDR1 is SGHRS, CDR2 YFSETQ, per germline. Trimming took off 1 base at V and 7 bases at J, with 8 bases between the two ends. The CDR3 is 13 amino acids. CDR3 region: CASSLSGSEKLFF. CDR3 bases: TGCGCCAGCAGCTTGTCGGGGAGTGAAAAACTGTTTTTT.

CDR3 sequence reads: CASSLVGGFNIQYF. CDR3 nucleotides: TGTGCCAGCAGCTTAGTAGGGGGGTTCAACATTCAGTACTTC. The chain has TRBV11-3 and TRBJ2-4, with D perhaps matching TRBD1 or TRBD2 (6 bases each). The length of the CDR3 is 14 residues. The V and J ends lost 1 base and 7 bases respectively, with 11 bases between them. Germline values: CDR1 SGHNT, CDR2 YENEEA. Using reference TRBV11-3 and TRBJ2-4 for the parts outside the CDR3, the full variable domain is EAGVVQSPRYKIIEKKQPVAFWCNPISGHNTLYWYLQNLGQGPELLIRYENEEAVDDSQLPKDRFSAERLKGVDSTLKIQPAELGDSAVYLCASSLVGGFNIQYFGAGTRLSVL.

The chain uses TRBV6-5 and TRBJ1-4; D is undetermined. The germline gives CDR1 MNHEY, CDR2 SVGAGI. This CDR3 comprises 14 residues. V was shortened by 6 bases and J by 0 bases, with 8 bases between the two germline ends. The CDR3, as DNA: TGTGCCAGCAGCCTCGACCCAACTAATGAAAAACTGTTTTTT. Its translation is CASSLDPTNEKLFF.

This chain uses TRBV19 with TRBJ2-5; 7 positions match TRBD2. With V trimmed by 6 bases and J by 1 base, 8 bases remained unmatched. CDR1 is LNHDA, CDR2 SQIVND, per germline (reference sequence). The CDR3 has 15 residues. CDR3 DNA: TGTGCCAGTAGGGAGTGGGGGGGGTCCCAAGAGACCCAGTACTTC. Residues: CASREWGGSQETQYF.

This clone was counted once. This CDR3 reads CASSRRDSMNTEAFF. CDR3 nucleotides: TGTGCCAGCTCACGGAGGGACAGCATGAACACTGAAGCTTTCTTT. The rearrangement links TRBV18 to TRBJ1-1, with TRBD1 matching 7 bases. Per germline, CDR1 KGHSH and CDR2 LQKENI. Trimming cost V 4 bases and J 0 bases; bases outside gene matches: 5. The CDR3 length is 15 residues.